The 18 T cell receptor beta chains presented below share a single source sample, sequenced in a study of blood T cell repertoires in COVID-19. Here immunoSEQ multiplex PCR was the method, and the copy in TCRdb shows in-frame clones only, minus some. Of 140,000 or so clones listed, approximately 86% were seen once; the top ten hold around 5%. Sequenced: peripheral blood. The receptors stem from a human donor in a cohort sampled during active COVID-19.

This rearrangement joins TRBV13 to TRBJ2-2; D is unresolved. Germline CDR1 PRHDT, CDR2 FYEKMQ (reference sequence). Deletions cut 5 bases from V and 9 bases from J, with 22 bases between. The CDR3 loop spans 16 amino acids. The CDR3 loop reads CASSLYRSAGHRELFF. CDR3 nucleotides: TGTGCCAGCAGCCTATACCGGTCGGCAGGTCACCGGGAGCTGTTTTTT. Complete variable domain (other parts from reference TRBV13 and TRBJ2-2): AAGVIQSPRHLIKEKRETATLKCYPIPRHDTVYWYQQGPGQDPQFLISFYEKMQSDKGSIPDRFSAQQFSDYHSELNMSSLELGDSALYFCASSLYRSAGHRELFFGEGSRLTVL.

V usage is TRBV28 and J usage is TRBJ1-1; a weak D match, TRBD1 (6 bases). The CDR3 covers 14 residues. Trimming pared 3 bases from V and 0 bases from J, leaving 8 bases between. CDR1 and CDR2 from the germline V gene are MDHEN and SYDVKM. The CDR3 DNA follows: TGTGCCAGCAGTTTGGGACAAATGAACACTGAAGCTTTCTTT. Its protein is CASSLGQMNTEAFF.

The chain combines TRBV30 with TRBJ1-5; no firm D call. CDR1 and CDR2 from the germline V gene are GTSNPN and SVGIG (reference sequence). Trimming took 0 bases from V and 5 from J, leaving 8 bases between them. CDR3 length equals 13 residues. CDR3 in DNA: TGTGCCTGGAGTGTAAATCTCGATCAGCCCCAGCATTTT. This gives the protein CAWSVNLDQPQHF.

The V and J genes are TRBV27 and TRBJ2-7, with D perhaps matching TRBD1 (6 bases). V was pared by 2 bases and J by 7 bases, with 15 bases between. Germline V gene data show CDR1 as MNHEY and CDR2 as SMNVEV (reference sequence). The CDR3 covers 14 residues. CDR3 amino acids: CASSLISRGGEQYF. The CDR3 bases are TGTGCCAGCAGTTTAATTAGCAGGGGTGGGGAGCAGTACTTC.

J is TRBJ2-5 and V is TRBV4-2, with 11 bases fitting TRBD2. Germline CDR1 is LGHNA and CDR2 is YNFKEQ. Losses at the gene ends were 3 bases for V and 5 bases for J; bases not matched to a gene: 8. There are 16 residues in the CDR3. The DNA of the CDR3 is TGTGCCAGCAGCCAGGATAGCGGGGGGGCTACGGAGACCCAGTACTTC. It specifies CASSQDSGGATETQYF.

The chain combines TRBV5-1 with TRBJ2-3, with 7 positions matching TRBD2. The J segment lost 3 bases and the V segment lost 7 bases, leaving 14 bases of the junction unmatched. The V gene's germline CDR1 is SGHRS and CDR2 YFSETQ. The CDR3 is 16 residues long. CDR3 region: CASEHGKGAGTDTQYF. Here the CDR3 DNA reads TGCGCCAGCGAACATGGGAAGGGAGCGGGGACAGATACGCAGTATTTT.

The CDR3 sequence is CASSQERVGAYEQYF. CDR3 nucleotide sequence: TGTGCCAGCAGCCAAGAGAGGGTCGGTGCCTACGAGCAGTACTTC. This sequence joins TRBV4-2 and TRBJ2-7, with D perhaps TRBD2 (5 bases). V shed 0 bases and J shed 2 bases, with 11 bases lying between them. Germline V CDR1 and CDR2: LGHNA, YNFKEQ. This CDR3 region has 15 residues.

This chain joins TRBV7-9 and TRBJ2-7; D is possibly TRBD2 (5 bases). Germline lookup yields CDR1 SEHNR and CDR2 FQNEAQ (reference sequence). The CDR3 is 13 amino acids. V was clipped by 5 bases and J by 11 bases, with 19 bases between them. The CDR3 sequence is CASSLGSPTPKYF. CDR3 bases: TGTGCCAGCAGCCTAGGGAGCCCCACCCCTAAGTACTTC.

The chain couples TRBV5-1 to TRBJ2-3; 7 bases align to TRBD1. Germline values: CDR1 SGHRS, CDR2 YFSETQ. Trimming took 5 bases from V and 4 from J; bases not matched to a gene: 4. CDR3 length: 13 amino acids. CDR3 coding DNA: TGCGCCAGCAGGCCCGGGACAGCAGATACGCAGTATTTT. This sequence encodes CASRPGTADTQYF. Supplemented by reference TRBV5-1 and TRBJ2-3, the full variable domain reads KAGVTQTPRYLIKTRGQQVTLSCSPISGHRSVSWYQQTPGQGLQFLFEYFSETQRNKGNFPGRFSGRQFSNSRSEMNVSTLELGDSALYLCASRPGTADTQYFGPGTRLTVL.

The V and J genes are TRBV4-1 and TRBJ2-2; TRBD2 matches at 9 bases. CDR1 MGHRA and CDR2 YSYEKL come from the germline V gene. V lost 4 bases, J lost 2 bases, and 8 bases stayed unmatched. CDR3 length: 17 residues. The CDR3 sequence: CASSRVRLAANTGELFF. CDR3 DNA: TGCGCCAGCAGCCGGGTACGACTAGCGGCCAACACCGGGGAGCTGTTTTTT.

The count of this clone is one. The rearrangement joins TRBV28 to TRBJ2-7; 7 nucleotides agree with TRBD2. CDR3 length: 14 residues. The ends lost 2 bases at V and 4 bases at J; junction bases unmatched: 5. CDR1 is MDHEN and CDR2 is SYDVKM in the germline V gene. This CDR3 is CASSLAGVVYEQYF. The CDR3 coding sequence is TGTGCCAGCAGTTTAGCGGGGGTGGTATACGAGCAGTACTTC.

This clone was detected once. The gene calls are TRBV7-9 and TRBJ1-2; D is unresolved. The length of the CDR3 is 13 residues. Germline CDR1 SEHNR, CDR2 FQNEAQ (reference sequence). Trimming took off 6 bases at V and 4 bases at J, with 12 bases between the two ends. The CDR3 sequence: CASRAPGFYGYTF. The CDR3 DNA reads as TGTGCCAGCAGGGCGCCGGGATTCTATGGCTACACCTTC.

The J gene is TRBJ1-6, the V gene TRBV27; D not certain. The CDR3 has 16 amino acids. Deletions cut 5 bases from V and 0 bases from J, with 11 bases between. Germline CDR1 reads MNHEY; CDR2 reads SMNVEV (reference sequence). The CDR3 region has the DNA TGTGCCAGCAGTCCTTTGGGGAGCTCCTATAATTCACCCCTCCACTTT. This gives the protein CASSPLGSSYNSPLHF.

The chain joins TRBV28 to TRBJ2-7; 8 bases fit TRBD2. V shed 4 bases, J shed 3 bases, and the junction held 8 bases outside the gene matches. The CDR3 consists of 15 residues. The germline V gene encodes CDR1 MDHEN and CDR2 SYDVKM. CDR3 in amino acids: CASSSGGQSGYEQYF. The CDR3 DNA reads as TGTGCCAGCAGTTCGGGAGGGCAATCGGGCTACGAGCAGTACTTC.

The V call is TRBV5-6, the J call TRBJ2-7, with D possibly being TRBD2 (6 bases). CDR1 and CDR2 (germline): SGHDT, YYEEEE. V was cut by 7 bases and J by 2 bases, with 13 bases left in between. The CDR3 is made up of 13 amino acids. The CDR3 here is CASLGGVPYEQYF. CDR3 coding DNA: TGTGCCAGCCTCGGGGGTGTCCCCTACGAGCAGTACTTC.

V gene TRBV3-1 (or the pseudogene TRBV3-2) combines with J gene TRBJ1-1, with TRBD1 matching 9 bases. The length of the CDR3 is 15 residues. V was pared by 6 bases and J by 3 bases, with 8 bases of the junction left unmatched. Germline V lookup: CDR1 LGHDT, CDR2 YNNKEL (reference sequence). This CDR3 reads CASRREGQGDTEAFF. CDR3 in DNA: TGTGCCAGCAGACGCGAGGGACAGGGCGACACTGAAGCTTTCTTT.

Only one count was recorded for this clone. The chain links TRBV28 to TRBJ2-7; 9 bases are shared with TRBD1. The length of the CDR3 is 17 residues. Germline CDR1 is MDHEN and CDR2 is SYDVKM. Losses at the gene ends were 3 bases for V and 1 base for J; bases not matched to a gene: 10. The chain's CDR3 is CASSLSGAGTGSYEQYF. The CDR3 DNA is TGTGCCAGCAGTTTGTCAGGCGCCGGGACAGGGTCCTACGAGCAGTACTTC.

The J gene is TRBJ2-1, the V gene TRBV30; 7 bases agree with TRBD1. J lost 7 bases, V lost 0 bases, and 9 bases had no gene match. Germline V gives CDR1 GTSNPN, CDR2 SVGIG (reference sequence). The CDR3 extends over 15 amino acids. CDR3 region: CAWSVIGGTGNEQFF. The CDR3, as DNA: TGTGCCTGGAGTGTAATAGGGGGCACGGGGAATGAGCAGTTCTTC. Looking up the rest from reference TRBV30 and TRBJ2-1 gives the full variable domain: SQTIHQWPATLVQPVGSPLSLECTVEGTSNPNLYWYRQAAGRGLQLLFYSVGIGQISSEVPQNLSASRPQDRQFILSSKKLLLSDSGFYLCAWSVIGGTGNEQFFGPGTRLTVL.